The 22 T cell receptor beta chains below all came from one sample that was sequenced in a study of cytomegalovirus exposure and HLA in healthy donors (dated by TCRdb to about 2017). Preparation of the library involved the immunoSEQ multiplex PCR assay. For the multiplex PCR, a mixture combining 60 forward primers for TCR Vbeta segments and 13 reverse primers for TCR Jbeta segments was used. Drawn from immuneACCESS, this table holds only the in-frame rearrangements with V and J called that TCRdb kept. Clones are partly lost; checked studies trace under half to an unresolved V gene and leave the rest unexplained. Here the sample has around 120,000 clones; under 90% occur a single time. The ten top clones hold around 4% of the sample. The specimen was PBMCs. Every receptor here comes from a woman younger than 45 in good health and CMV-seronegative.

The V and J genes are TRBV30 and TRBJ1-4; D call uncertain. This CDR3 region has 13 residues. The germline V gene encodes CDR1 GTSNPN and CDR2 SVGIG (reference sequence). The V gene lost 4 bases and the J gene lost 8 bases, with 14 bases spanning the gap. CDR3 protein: CAWKQTVKEKLFF. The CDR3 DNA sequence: TGTGCCTGGAAGCAAACTGTGAAGGAAAAACTGTTTTTT. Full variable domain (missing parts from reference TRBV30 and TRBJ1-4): SQTIHQWPATLVQPVGSPLSLECTVEGTSNPNLYWYRQAAGRGLQLLFYSVGIGQISSEVPQNLSASRPQDRQFILSSKKLLLSDSGFYLCAWKQTVKEKLFFGSGTQLSVL.

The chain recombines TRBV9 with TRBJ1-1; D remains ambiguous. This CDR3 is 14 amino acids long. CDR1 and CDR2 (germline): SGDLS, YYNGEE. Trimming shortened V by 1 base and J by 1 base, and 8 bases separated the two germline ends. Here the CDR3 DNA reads TGTGCCAGCAGCGTACCAGGATCGAACACTGAAGCTTTCTTT. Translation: CASSVPGSNTEAFF. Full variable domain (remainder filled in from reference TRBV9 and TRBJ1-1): DSGVTQTPKHLITATGQRVTLRCSPRSGDLSVYWYQQSLDQGLQFLIQYYNGEERAKGNILERFSAQQFPDLHSELNLSSLELGDSALYFCASSVPGSNTEAFFGQGTRLTVV.

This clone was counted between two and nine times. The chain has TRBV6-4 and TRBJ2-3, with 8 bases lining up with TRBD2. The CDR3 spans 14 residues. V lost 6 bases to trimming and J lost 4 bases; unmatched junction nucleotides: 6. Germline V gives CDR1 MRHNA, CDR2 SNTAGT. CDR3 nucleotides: TGTGCCAGCAGCCGGGAGGGTGGGGCAGATACGCAGTATTTT. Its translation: CASSREGGADTQYF.

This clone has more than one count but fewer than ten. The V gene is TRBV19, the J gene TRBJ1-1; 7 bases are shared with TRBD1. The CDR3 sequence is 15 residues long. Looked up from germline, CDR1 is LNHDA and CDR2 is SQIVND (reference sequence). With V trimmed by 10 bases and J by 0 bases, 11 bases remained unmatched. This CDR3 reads CATVRQGPMNTEAFF. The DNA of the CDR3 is TGTGCCACCGTAAGACAGGGACCGATGAACACTGAAGCTTTCTTT. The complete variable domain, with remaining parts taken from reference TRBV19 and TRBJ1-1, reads DGGITQSPKYLFRKEGQNVTLSCEQNLNHDAMYWYRQDPGQGLRLIYYSQIVNDFQKGDIAEGYSVSREKKESFPLTVTSAQKNPTAFYLCATVRQGPMNTEAFFGQGTRLTVV.

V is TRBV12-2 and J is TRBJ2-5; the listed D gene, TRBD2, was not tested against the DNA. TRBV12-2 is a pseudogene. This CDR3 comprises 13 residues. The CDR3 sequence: CASRFGRQETQYF. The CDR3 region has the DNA TGTGCAAGTCGCTTTGGGAGACAAGAGACCCAGTACTTC.

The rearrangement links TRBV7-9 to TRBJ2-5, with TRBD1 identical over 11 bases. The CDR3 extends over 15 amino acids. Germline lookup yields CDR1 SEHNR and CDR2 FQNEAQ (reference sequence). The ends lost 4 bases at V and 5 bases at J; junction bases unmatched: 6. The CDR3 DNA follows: TGTGCCAGCAGCTCAGGACAGGGGGCGCAGGAGACCCAGTACTTC. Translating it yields CASSSGQGAQETQYF. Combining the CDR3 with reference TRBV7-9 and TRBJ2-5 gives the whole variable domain DTGVSQNPRHKITKRGQNVTFRCDPISEHNRLYWYRQTLGQGPEFLTYFQNEAQLEKSRLLSDRFSAERPKGSFSTLEIQRTEQGDSAMYLCASSSGQGAQETQYFGPGTRLLVL.

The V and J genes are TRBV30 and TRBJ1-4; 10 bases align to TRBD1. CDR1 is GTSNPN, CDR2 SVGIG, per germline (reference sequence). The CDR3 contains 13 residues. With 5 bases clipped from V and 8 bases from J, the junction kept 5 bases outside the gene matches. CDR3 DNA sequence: TGTGCCTGGCAGGGACAGGGGCTCGAAAAACTGTTTTTT. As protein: CAWQGQGLEKLFF.

The CDR3 region has the DNA TGCGCCAGCAGCTTGGTTAACAATGAGCAGTTCTTC. Translated, it gives CASSLVNNEQFF. This chain connects TRBV5-1 to TRBJ2-1; D ambiguous. V was cut by 0 bases and J by 5 bases, with 3 bases left in between. Germline V gene data show CDR1 as SGHRS and CDR2 as YFSETQ. This CDR3 has 12 amino acids.

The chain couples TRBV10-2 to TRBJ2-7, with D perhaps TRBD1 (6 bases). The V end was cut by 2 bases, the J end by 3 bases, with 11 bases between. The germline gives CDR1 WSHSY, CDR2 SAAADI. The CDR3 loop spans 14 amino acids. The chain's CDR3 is CASSERTVIYEQYF. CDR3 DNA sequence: TGCGCCAGCAGTGAGAGGACAGTGATCTACGAGCAGTACTTC.

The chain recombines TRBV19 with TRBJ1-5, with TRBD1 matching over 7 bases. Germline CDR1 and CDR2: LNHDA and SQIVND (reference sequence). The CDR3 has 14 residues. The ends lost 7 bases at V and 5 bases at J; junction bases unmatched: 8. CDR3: CASTPGTGDQPQHF. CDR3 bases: TGTGCCAGTACCCCCGGAACAGGGGATCAGCCCCAGCATTTT.

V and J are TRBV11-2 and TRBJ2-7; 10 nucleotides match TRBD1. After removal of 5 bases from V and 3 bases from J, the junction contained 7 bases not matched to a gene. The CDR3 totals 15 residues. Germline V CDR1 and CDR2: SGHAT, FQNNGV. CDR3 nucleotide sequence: TGTGCCAGCAGCCCATGGACAGGGGGGAACTACGAGCAGTACTTC. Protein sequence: CASSPWTGGNYEQYF.

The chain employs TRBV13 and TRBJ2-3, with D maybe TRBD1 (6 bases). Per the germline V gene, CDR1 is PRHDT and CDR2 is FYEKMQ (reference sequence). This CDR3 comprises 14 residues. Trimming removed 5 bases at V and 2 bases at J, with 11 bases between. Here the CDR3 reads CASSHRDNTDTQYF. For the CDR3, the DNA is TGTGCCAGCAGCCACCGGGACAACACAGATACGCAGTATTTT.

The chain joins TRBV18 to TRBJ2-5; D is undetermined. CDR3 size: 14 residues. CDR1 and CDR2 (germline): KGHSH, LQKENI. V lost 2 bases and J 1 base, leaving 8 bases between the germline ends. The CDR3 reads CASSPGGSQETQYF. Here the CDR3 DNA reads TGTGCCAGCTCACCAGGTGGCAGCCAAGAGACCCAGTACTTC.

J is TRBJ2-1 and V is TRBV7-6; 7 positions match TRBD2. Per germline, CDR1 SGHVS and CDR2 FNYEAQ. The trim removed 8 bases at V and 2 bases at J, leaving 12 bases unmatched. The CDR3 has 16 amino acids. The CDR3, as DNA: TGTGCCAGCTCCCGGCGGGGGAGTCGGGCCTACAATGAGCAGTTCTTC. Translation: CASSRRGSRAYNEQFF. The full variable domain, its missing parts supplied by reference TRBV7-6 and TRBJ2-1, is GAGVSQSPRYKVTKRGQDVALRCDPISGHVSLYWYRQALGQGPEFLTYFNYEAQQDKSGLPNDRFSAERPEGSISTLTIQRTEQRDSAMYRCASSRRGSRAYNEQFFGPGTRLTVL.

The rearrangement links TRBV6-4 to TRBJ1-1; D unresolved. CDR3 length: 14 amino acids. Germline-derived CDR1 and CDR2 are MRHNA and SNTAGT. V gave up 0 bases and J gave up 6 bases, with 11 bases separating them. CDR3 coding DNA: TGTGCCAGCAGTGACTCTGGAGGGTTGGCTGAAGCTTTCTTT. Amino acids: CASSDSGGLAEAFF.

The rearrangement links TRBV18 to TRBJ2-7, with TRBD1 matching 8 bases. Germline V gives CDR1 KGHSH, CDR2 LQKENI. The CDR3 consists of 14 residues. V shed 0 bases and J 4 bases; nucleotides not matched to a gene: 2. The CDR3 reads CASSPPGQDYEQYF. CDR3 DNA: TGTGCCAGCTCACCACCGGGACAGGATTACGAGCAGTACTTC. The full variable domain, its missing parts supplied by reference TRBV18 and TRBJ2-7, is NAGVMQNPRHLVRRRGQEARLRCSPMKGHSHVYWYRQLPEEGLKFMVYLQKENIIDESGMPKERFSAEFPKEGPSILRIQQVVRGDSAAYFCASSPPGQDYEQYFGPGTRLTVT.

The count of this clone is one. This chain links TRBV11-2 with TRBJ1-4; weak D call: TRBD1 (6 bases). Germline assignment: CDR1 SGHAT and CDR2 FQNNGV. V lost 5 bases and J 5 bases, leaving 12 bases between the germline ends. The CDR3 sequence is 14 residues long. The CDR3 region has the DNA TGTGCCAGCAGCCCCTCCACAGGGAATGAAAAACTGTTTTTT. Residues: CASSPSTGNEKLFF.

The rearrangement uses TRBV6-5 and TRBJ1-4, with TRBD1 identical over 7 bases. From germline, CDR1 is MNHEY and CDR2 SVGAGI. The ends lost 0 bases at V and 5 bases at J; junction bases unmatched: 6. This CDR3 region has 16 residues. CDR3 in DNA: TGTGCCAGCAGTTACTCGAAGACAGGGACGAATGAAAAACTGTTTTTT. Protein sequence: CASSYSKTGTNEKLFF.

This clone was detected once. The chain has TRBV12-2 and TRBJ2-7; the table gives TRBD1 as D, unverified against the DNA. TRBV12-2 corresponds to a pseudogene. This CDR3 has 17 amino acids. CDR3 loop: CASRVPGTGGSSYEQYF. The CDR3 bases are TGTGCAAGTCGCGTTCCCGGGACAGGAGGCAGCTCCTACGAGCAGTACTTC.

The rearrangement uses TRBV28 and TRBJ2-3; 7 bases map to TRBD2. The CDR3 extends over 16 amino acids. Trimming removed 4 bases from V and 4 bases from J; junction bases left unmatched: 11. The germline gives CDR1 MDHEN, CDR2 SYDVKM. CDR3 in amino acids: CASSSTSSGSPDTQYF. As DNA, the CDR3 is TGTGCCAGCAGTTCTACGTCTAGCGGTTCCCCAGATACGCAGTATTTT. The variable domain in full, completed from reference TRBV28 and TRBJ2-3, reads DVKVTQSSRYLVKRTGEKVFLECVQDMDHENMFWYRQDPGLGLRLIYFSYDVKMKEKGDIPEGYSVSREKKERFSLILESASTNQTSMYLCASSSTSSGSPDTQYFGPGTRLTVL.

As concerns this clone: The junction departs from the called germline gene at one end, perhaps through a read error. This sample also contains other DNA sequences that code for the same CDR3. CDR3 in amino acids: CASSKEGASSGNTIYF. The CDR3 DNA reads TGCGCCAGCAGCAAAGAGGGTGCCTCCTCTGGAAACACTATATATTTT. The gene calls are TRBV5-1 and TRBJ1-3; D gene ambiguous. This CDR3 comprises 16 residues. Germline V gives CDR1 SGHRS, CDR2 YFSETQ.

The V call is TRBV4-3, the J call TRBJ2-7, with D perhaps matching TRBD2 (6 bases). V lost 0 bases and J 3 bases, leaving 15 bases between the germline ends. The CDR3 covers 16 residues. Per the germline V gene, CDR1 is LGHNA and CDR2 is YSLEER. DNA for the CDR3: TGCGCCAGCAGCCAAGATTCGAGGGGTAGCGGCTACGAGCAGTACTTC. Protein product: CASSQDSRGSGYEQYF.